The T cell receptor (beta chain) under discussion was sequenced for a study of T-cell memory formation after mild COVID-19. TCRdb itself ran the 5' RACE reads through MiXCR, one entry per CDR3 protein. The sample consists of about 360,000 distinct CDR3 sequences, roughly 14% of them appearing once. The CDR3 runs 16 residues. Germline assignment: CDR1 MNHEY and CDR2 SVGEGT. The V segment lost 7 bases and the J segment 0 bases; nucleotides outside the gene matches: 6. V is TRBV6-2 or TRBV6-3 and J is TRBJ2-1; TRBD2 aligns across 10 bases. The TCR originated in a man aged 18 to 35 who had mild COVID-19 (a few samples of this study predate the infection). Cell type and time point are not known. Sequenced material: PBMCs or a T cell subset sorted from them (not recorded which). The CDR3 coding sequence is TGTGCCAGCAATAGCGGGGGGCTCAGCTCCTACAATGAGCAGTTCTTC. This encodes CASNSGGLSSYNEQFF.